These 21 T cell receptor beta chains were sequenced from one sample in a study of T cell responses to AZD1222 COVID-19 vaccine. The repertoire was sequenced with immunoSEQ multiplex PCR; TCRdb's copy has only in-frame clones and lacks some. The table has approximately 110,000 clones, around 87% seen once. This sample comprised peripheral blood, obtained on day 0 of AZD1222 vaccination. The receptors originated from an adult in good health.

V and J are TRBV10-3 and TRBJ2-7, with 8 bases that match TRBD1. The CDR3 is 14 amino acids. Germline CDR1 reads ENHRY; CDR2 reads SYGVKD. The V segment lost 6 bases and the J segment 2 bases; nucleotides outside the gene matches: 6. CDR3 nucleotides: TGTGCCATCAGGAAGACAGGGGAAACCTACGAGCAGTACTTC. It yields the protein CAIRKTGETYEQYF.

CDR3 DNA sequence: TGTGCCAGCAGCCTAGACAGGAGTGGCTACACCTTC. Translation: CASSLDRSGYTF. The chain couples TRBV6-2 or TRBV6-3 to TRBJ1-2; a possible D gene is TRBD1 (6 bases). The CDR3 has 12 amino acids. The ends were cut back, 6 bases at V and 7 bases at J, with 12 bases in the middle. Germline V gene lookup returns CDR1 MNHEY and CDR2 SVGEGT.

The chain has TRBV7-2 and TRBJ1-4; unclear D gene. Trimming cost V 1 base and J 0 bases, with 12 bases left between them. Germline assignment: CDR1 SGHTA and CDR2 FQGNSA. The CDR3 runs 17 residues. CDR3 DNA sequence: TGTGCCAGCAGCTTAGGGGTCGGATATGCAACTAATGAAAAACTGTTTTTT. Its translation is CASSLGVGYATNEKLFF.

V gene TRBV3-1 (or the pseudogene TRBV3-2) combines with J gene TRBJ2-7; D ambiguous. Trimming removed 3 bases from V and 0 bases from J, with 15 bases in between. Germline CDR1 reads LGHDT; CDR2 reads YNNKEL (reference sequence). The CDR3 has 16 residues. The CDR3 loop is CASSQEGRLPSYEQYF. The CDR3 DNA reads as TGTGCCAGCAGCCAGGAAGGACGGCTACCCTCCTACGAGCAGTACTTC.

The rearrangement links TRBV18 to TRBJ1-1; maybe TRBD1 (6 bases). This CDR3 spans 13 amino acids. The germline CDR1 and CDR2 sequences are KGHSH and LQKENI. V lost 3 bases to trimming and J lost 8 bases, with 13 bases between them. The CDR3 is CASSPVKQGEAFF. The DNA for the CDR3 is TGTGCCAGCTCACCCGTGAAACAGGGAGAAGCTTTCTTT.

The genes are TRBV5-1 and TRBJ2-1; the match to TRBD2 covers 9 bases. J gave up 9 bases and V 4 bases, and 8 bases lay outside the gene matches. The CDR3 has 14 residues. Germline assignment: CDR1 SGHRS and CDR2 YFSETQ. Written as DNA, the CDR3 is TGCGCCAGCAGCCCAGAGGGACTAGCCACTGAGCAGTTCTTC. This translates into CASSPEGLATEQFF.

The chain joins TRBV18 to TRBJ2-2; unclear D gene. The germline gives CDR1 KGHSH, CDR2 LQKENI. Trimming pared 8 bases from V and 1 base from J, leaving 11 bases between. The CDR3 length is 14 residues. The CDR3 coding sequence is TGTGCCAGCACGACGGGCCTGAACACCGGGGAGCTGTTTTTT. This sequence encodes CASTTGLNTGELFF.

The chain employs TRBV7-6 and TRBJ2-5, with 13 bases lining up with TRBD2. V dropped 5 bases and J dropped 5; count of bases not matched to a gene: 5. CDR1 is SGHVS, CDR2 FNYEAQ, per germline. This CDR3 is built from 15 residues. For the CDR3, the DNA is TGTGCCAGCAGCATAAAGACTAGCGGGGGGGAGACCCAGTACTTC. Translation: CASSIKTSGGETQYF.

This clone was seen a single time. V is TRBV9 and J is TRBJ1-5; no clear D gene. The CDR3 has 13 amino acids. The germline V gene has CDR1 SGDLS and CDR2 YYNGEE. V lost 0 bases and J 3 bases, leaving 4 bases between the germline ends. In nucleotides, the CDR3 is TGTGCCAGCAGCGTAGGACCCAATCAGCCCCAGCATTTT. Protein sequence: CASSVGPNQPQHF.

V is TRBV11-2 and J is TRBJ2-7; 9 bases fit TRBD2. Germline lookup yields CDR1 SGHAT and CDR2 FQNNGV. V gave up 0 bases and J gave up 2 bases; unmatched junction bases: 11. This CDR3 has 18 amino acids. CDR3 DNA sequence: TGTGCCAGCAGCTTAGATCTCCCTAGCGGGACTTACCCCTACGAGCAGTACTTC. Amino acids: CASSLDLPSGTYPYEQYF.

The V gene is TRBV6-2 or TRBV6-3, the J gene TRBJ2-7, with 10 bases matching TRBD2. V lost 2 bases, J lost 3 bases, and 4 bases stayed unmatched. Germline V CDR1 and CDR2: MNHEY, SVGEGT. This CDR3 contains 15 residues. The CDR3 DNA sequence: TGTGCCAGCAGTTACCGGACTAGCGGTAACTACGAGCAGTACTTC. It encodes CASSYRTSGNYEQYF.

CDR3 in amino acids: CASSPSVRNEQFF. DNA of the CDR3: TGTGCCAGCAGCCCCTCAGTCCGTAATGAGCAGTTCTTC. The chain employs TRBV9 and TRBJ2-1, with D unclear. Germline loops: CDR1 SGDLS, CDR2 YYNGEE. The CDR3 has 13 amino acids. Trimming shortened V by 4 bases and J by 7 bases, and 12 bases separated the two germline ends.

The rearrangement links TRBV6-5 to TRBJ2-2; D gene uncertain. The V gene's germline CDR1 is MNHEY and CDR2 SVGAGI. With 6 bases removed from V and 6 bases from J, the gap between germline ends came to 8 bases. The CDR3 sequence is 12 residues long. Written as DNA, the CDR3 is TGTGCCAGCAGCAGGCAGCCCGGGGAGCTGTTTTTT. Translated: CASSRQPGELFF.

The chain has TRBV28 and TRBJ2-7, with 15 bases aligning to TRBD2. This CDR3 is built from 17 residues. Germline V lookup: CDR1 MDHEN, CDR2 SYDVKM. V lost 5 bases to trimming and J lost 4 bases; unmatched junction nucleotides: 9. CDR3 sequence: CASSPPLGTSGRYEQYF. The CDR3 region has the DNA TGTGCCAGCAGTCCCCCCCTCGGGACTAGCGGGAGGTACGAGCAGTACTTC.

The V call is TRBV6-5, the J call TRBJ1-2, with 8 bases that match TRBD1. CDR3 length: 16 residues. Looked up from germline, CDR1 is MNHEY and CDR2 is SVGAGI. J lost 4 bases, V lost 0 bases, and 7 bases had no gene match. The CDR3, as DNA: TGTGCCAGCAGTTACTCCTCTCCCACAGGGGGCTATGGCTACACCTTC. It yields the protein CASSYSSPTGGYGYTF.

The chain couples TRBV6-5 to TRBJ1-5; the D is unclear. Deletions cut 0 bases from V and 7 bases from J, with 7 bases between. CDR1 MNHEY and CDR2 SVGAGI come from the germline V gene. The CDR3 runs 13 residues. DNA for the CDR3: TGTGCCAGCAGTTACTCGATTTACCAGCCCCAGCATTTT. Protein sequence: CASSYSIYQPQHF.

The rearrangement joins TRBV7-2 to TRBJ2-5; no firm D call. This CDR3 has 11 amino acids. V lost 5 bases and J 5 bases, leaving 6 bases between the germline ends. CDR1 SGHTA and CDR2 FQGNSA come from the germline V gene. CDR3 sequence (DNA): TGTGCCAGCAGCCAGACGGAGACCCAGTACTTC. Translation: CASSQTETQYF.

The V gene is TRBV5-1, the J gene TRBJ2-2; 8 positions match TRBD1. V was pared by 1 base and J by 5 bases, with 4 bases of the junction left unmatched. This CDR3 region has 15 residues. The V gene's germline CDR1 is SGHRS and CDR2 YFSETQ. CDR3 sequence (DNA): TGCGCCAGCAGCTTGCAGGGGGCGGCGACCGGGGAGCTGTTTTTT. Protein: CASSLQGAATGELFF.

In DNA form, the CDR3 reads TGTGCCAGCAACGCACAGGGCTTGAGGCGCGAGCAGTACTTC. Residues: CASNAQGLRREQYF. This chain uses TRBV5-8 with TRBJ2-7; a possible D gene is TRBD1 (6 bases). Trimming removed 6 bases at V and 6 bases at J, with 19 bases between. The CDR3 runs to 14 residues. Germline CDR1 is SGHTS and CDR2 is YDEGEE.

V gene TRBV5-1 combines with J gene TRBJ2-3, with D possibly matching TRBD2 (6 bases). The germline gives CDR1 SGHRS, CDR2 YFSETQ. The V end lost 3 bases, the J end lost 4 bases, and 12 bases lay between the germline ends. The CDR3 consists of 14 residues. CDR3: CASSSGLSPDTQYF. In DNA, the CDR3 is TGCGCCAGCAGCTCGGGACTCAGCCCAGATACGCAGTATTTT.

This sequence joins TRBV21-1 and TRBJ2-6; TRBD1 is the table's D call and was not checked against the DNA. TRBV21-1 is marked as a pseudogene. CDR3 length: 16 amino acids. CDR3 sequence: CASSKGYSSGANVLTF. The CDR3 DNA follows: TGTGCCAGCAGCAAAGGGTACAGCTCTGGGGCCAACGTCCTGACTTTC.